The 26 T cell receptor beta chains listed next were all sequenced from one sample in a study of T cell responses to AZD1222 COVID-19 vaccine. Data came from immunoSEQ multiplex PCR; TCRdb stores just in-frame clones and leaves some out. The data hold fewer than 90,000 clones, with 90% to 95% observed a single time. The sample here was peripheral blood, taken 28 days after the second AZD1222 dose. The receptors were gathered from an adult who received the AZD1222 COVID-19 vaccine.

The V gene is TRBV18, the J gene TRBJ2-3, with a tentative D call TRBD1 (5 bases). V was clipped by 2 bases and J by 2 bases, with 23 bases between them. CDR1 and CDR2 (germline): KGHSH, LQKENI. CDR3 length equals 19 residues. Written as DNA, the CDR3 is TGTGCCAGCTCACCAAAGGGGCCTCAAGGCTACTTTCCCACAGATACGCAGTATTTT. This translates into CASSPKGPQGYFPTDTQYF.

There are a few counts of this clone. The chain's CDR3 is CASSVMSSGASRQYF. The CDR3 coding sequence is TGTGCCAGCAGCGTAATGTCTAGCGGGGCCTCCAGGCAGTACTTC. This chain links TRBV27 with TRBJ2-7, with 9 bases fitting TRBD2. Germline CDR1 and CDR2: MNHEY and SMNVEV (reference sequence). Unmatched junction bases numbered 15, after V lost 6 bases and J lost 9 bases. The CDR3 runs 15 residues.

The V call is TRBV28, the J call TRBJ1-6; TRBD1 aligns across 7 bases. The germline gives CDR1 MDHEN, CDR2 SYDVKM. This CDR3 contains 15 residues. The V gene end was trimmed by 6 bases and the J gene end by 3 bases; junction bases not matched to a gene: 5. For the CDR3, the DNA is TGTGCCAGCAGGCTACAGGGGATCTATAATTCACCCCTCCACTTT. Translated, it gives CASRLQGIYNSPLHF.

The J gene is TRBJ2-2, the V gene TRBV2; maybe TRBD1 (5 bases). Per germline, CDR1 SNHLY and CDR2 FYNNEI. V gave up 4 bases and J gave up 1 base, with 10 bases separating them. The CDR3 totals 15 residues. CDR3 coding DNA: TGTGCCAGCAGTGCCGACAGAGGGAACACCGGGGAGCTGTTTTTT. It is translated as CASSADRGNTGELFF.

The chain is built from TRBV30 and TRBJ2-7; the D gene is possibly TRBD2 (6 bases). Trimming removed 2 bases from V and 0 bases from J, with 14 bases in between. Germline V gene data show CDR1 as GTSNPN and CDR2 as SVGIG (reference sequence). The CDR3 has 15 amino acids. CDR3 in amino acids: CAWSSTRGYSYEQYF. CDR3 coding DNA: TGTGCCTGGAGTTCAACCCGGGGGTACTCCTACGAGCAGTACTTC. Based on the CDR3 plus reference TRBV30 and TRBJ2-7, the full variable domain is SQTIHQWPATLVQPVGSPLSLECTVEGTSNPNLYWYRQAAGRGLQLLFYSVGIGQISSEVPQNLSASRPQDRQFILSSKKLLLSDSGFYLCAWSSTRGYSYEQYFGPGTRLTVT.

The chain combines TRBV29-1 with TRBJ2-1; tentative D call: TRBD2 (6 bases). The CDR3 extends over 13 amino acids. V lost 4 bases to trimming and J lost 1 base, with 8 bases between them. In germline, CDR1 is SQVTM, CDR2 ANQGSEA. The chain's CDR3 is CSVASGSYNEQFF. For the CDR3, the DNA is TGCAGCGTTGCCAGCGGGTCCTACAATGAGCAGTTCTTC.

This clone appeared a single time. The gene calls are TRBV9 and TRBJ1-2; D is uncertain. The V end lost 0 bases, the J end lost 7 bases, and 7 bases lay between the germline ends. The germline gives CDR1 SGDLS, CDR2 YYNGEE. CDR3 length: 12 amino acids. The CDR3 DNA reads TGTGCCAGCAGCGTAGGGGCAGTTGGCTACACCTTC. It specifies CASSVGAVGYTF.

The V and J genes are TRBV7-3 and TRBJ2-3; the match to TRBD2 covers 14 bases. The germline V gene encodes CDR1 SGHTA and CDR2 FQGTGA. The V gene end was trimmed by 5 bases and the J gene end by 7 bases; junction bases not matched to a gene: 8. The CDR3 contains 16 residues. Here the CDR3 DNA reads TGTGCCAGCAGCCCCGGGACTAGCGGGAGACGAAATACGCAGTATTTT. Translating it yields CASSPGTSGRRNTQYF.

The rearrangement uses TRBV10-3 and TRBJ1-6; TRBD1 agrees at 7 bases. This CDR3 comprises 14 residues. Germline loops: CDR1 ENHRY, CDR2 SYGVKD. Losses at the gene ends were 6 bases for V and 9 bases for J; bases not matched to a gene: 8. The CDR3 loop is CAIRGDRDGSPLHF. The CDR3 DNA reads as TGTGCCATCAGAGGAGACAGGGACGGTTCACCCCTCCACTTT.

This rearrangement joins TRBV30 to TRBJ2-1, with D possibly matching TRBD2 (6 bases). The CDR3 is made up of 13 amino acids. Germline CDR1 is GTSNPN and CDR2 is SVGIG (reference sequence). Deletions cut 5 bases from V and 4 bases from J, with 12 bases between. Written as DNA, the CDR3 is TGTGCCTGGCAACTAGCAGAATACAATGAGCAGTTCTTC. This sequence encodes CAWQLAEYNEQFF. The whole variable domain, remainder taken from reference TRBV30 and TRBJ2-1, is SQTIHQWPATLVQPVGSPLSLECTVEGTSNPNLYWYRQAAGRGLQLLFYSVGIGQISSEVPQNLSASRPQDRQFILSSKKLLLSDSGFYLCAWQLAEYNEQFFGPGTRLTVL.

The gene calls are TRBV10-1 and TRBJ2-1; weak D call: TRBD2 (5 bases). This CDR3 spans 14 amino acids. V shed 2 bases and J shed 9 bases, with 14 bases lying between them. Per germline, CDR1 WNHNN and CDR2 SYGVQD (reference sequence). The CDR3 DNA reads TGCGCCAGCAGTGAGGATGGAGGAGCCCGTGAGCAGTTCTTC. Amino acid sequence: CASSEDGGAREQFF.

This chain uses TRBV7-9 with TRBJ1-4; D uncertain. V lost 1 base, J lost 0 bases, and 3 bases lay in between. Per the germline V gene, CDR1 is SEHNR and CDR2 is FQNEAQ (reference sequence). The CDR3 contains 14 residues. DNA of the CDR3: TGTGCCAGCAGCTTAGGGGCAACTAATGAAAAACTGTTTTTT. Amino acids: CASSLGATNEKLFF.

This rearrangement joins TRBV27 to TRBJ2-3; D remains unclear. Germline V gene data show CDR1 as MNHEY and CDR2 as SMNVEV (reference sequence). V was shortened by 7 bases and J by 0 bases, with 8 bases between the two germline ends. The CDR3 spans 13 residues. Here the CDR3 reads CASTRSSTDTQYF. DNA for the CDR3: TGTGCCAGCACGCGGTCTAGCACAGATACGCAGTATTTT.

This clone was seen once. The chain uses TRBV28 and TRBJ1-2; 9 nucleotides line up with TRBD1. Per the germline V gene, CDR1 is MDHEN and CDR2 is SYDVKM. The CDR3 is 13 amino acids. After removal of 8 bases from V and 4 bases from J, the junction contained 5 bases not matched to a gene. The CDR3 DNA follows: TGTGCCAGCCGGACGGACAGGGGCTATGGCTACACCTTC. Encoded protein: CASRTDRGYGYTF.

The table lists this clone with a count of one. The chain combines TRBV28 with TRBJ1-2; D not certain. V lost 10 bases to trimming and J lost 4 bases, with 10 bases between them. Germline CDR1 MDHEN, CDR2 SYDVKM. The length of the CDR3 is 11 residues. As DNA, the CDR3 is TGTGCCATACGGGAGGGCTATGGCTACACCTTC. It translates to CAIREGYGYTF.

The CDR3 bases are TGCAGCGTTGAAGTGAATAAGGGGGACGGCTCCTACGAGCAGTACTTC. Translating gives CSVEVNKGDGSYEQYF. The chain uses TRBV29-1 and TRBJ2-7; D possibly corresponds to TRBD1 (6 bases). V dropped 1 base and J dropped 0 bases, with 16 bases sitting between them. From germline, CDR1 is SQVTM and CDR2 ANQGSEA. This CDR3 is 16 amino acids long.

This clone was recorded a few times. The chain links TRBV19 to TRBJ1-2; D is ambiguous. This CDR3 has 15 residues. V was shortened by 0 bases and J by 10 bases, with 18 bases between the two germline ends. Per germline, CDR1 LNHDA and CDR2 SQIVND (reference sequence). In DNA form, the CDR3 reads TGTGCCAGTAGTATAGACAGCCGGCTTACTTATTCCTACACCTTC. Protein: CASSIDSRLTYSYTF.

The chain employs TRBV5-4 and TRBJ2-1; 9 bases are shared with TRBD2. With V trimmed by 2 bases and J by 4 bases, 4 bases remained unmatched. Germline CDR1 is SGHNT and CDR2 is YYREEE (reference sequence). The CDR3 runs to 15 residues. DNA for the CDR3: TGTGCCAGCAGCTTCGGCGGGGGGGTATACAATGAGCAGTTCTTC. Translated, it gives CASSFGGGVYNEQFF. Using reference TRBV5-4 and TRBJ2-1 for the parts outside the CDR3, the full variable domain is ETGVTQSPTHLIKTRGQQVTLRCSSQSGHNTVSWYQQALGQGPQFIFQYYREEENGRGNFPPRFSGLQFPNYSSELNVNALELDDSALYLCASSFGGGVYNEQFFGPGTRLTVL.

In nucleotides, the CDR3 is TGTGCCAGCAGCCTCTCTGGGGCAATGAATGAAAAACTGTTTTTT. Amino acids: CASSLSGAMNEKLFF. J is TRBJ1-4 and V is TRBV27, with D perhaps TRBD1 (5 bases). Germline V gene sequence: CDR1 MNHEY, CDR2 SMNVEV (reference sequence). CDR3 length: 15 amino acids. V was shortened by 6 bases and J by 5 bases, with 16 bases between the two germline ends.

The rearrangement uses TRBV30 and TRBJ1-3, with TRBD1 identical over 9 bases. There are 18 residues in the CDR3. With V trimmed by 3 bases and J by 3 bases, 15 bases remained unmatched. The V gene's germline CDR1 is GTSNPN and CDR2 SVGIG (reference sequence). The CDR3 coding sequence is TGTGCCTGGAGACCATGGGGGACAGGGACCAACTATGGAAACACCATATATTTT. Residues: CAWRPWGTGTNYGNTIYF.

This chain uses TRBV28 with TRBJ2-1; 10 positions match TRBD1. Trimming cost V 6 bases and J 5 bases; bases outside gene matches: 7. CDR1 and CDR2 from the germline V gene are MDHEN and SYDVKM. The CDR3 is 15 amino acids. CDR3 DNA: TGTGCCAGCAGACTAGCTGGGACAGGGGACAATGAGCAGTTCTTC. It specifies CASRLAGTGDNEQFF.

The chain has TRBV24-1 and TRBJ1-1; D uncertain. The V end was cut by 5 bases, the J end by 0 bases, with 9 bases between. The CDR3 has 14 residues. Germline CDR1 reads KGHDR; CDR2 reads SFDVKD. CDR3 nucleotide sequence: TGTGCCACCAGTGCAGGACCGATGAACACTGAAGCTTTCTTT. This sequence encodes CATSAGPMNTEAFF.

The V gene is TRBV4-1, the J gene TRBJ1-2, with D perhaps matching TRBD1 (5 bases). This CDR3 comprises 11 residues. V was trimmed by 7 bases and J by 5 bases, leaving 8 bases between them. Germline assignment: CDR1 MGHRA and CDR2 YSYEKL. This CDR3 is CASTEGYGYTF. CDR3 bases: TGCGCCAGCACCGAGGGGTATGGCTACACCTTC.

This clone was seen just once. Here the CDR3 DNA reads TGTGCCACCAGCCCGGGACAGGACTATGGCTACACCTTC. Its protein product is CATSPGQDYGYTF. This chain uses TRBV15 with TRBJ1-2; 8 bases align to TRBD1. V gave up 5 bases and J gave up 3 bases; unmatched junction bases: 2. Germline-derived CDR1 and CDR2 are LNHNV and YYDKDF (reference sequence). CDR3 length: 13 amino acids.

This chain links TRBV24-1 with TRBJ2-2; the match to TRBD1 covers 7 bases. Unmatched junction bases numbered 7, after V lost 12 bases and J lost 4 bases. The CDR3 runs 13 residues. Germline V gene data show CDR1 as KGHDR and CDR2 as SFDVKD. The CDR3, as DNA: TGTGCCGCGGCGAAGGGGGCCACCGGGGAGCTGTTTTTT. Its protein product is CAAAKGATGELFF.

This chain links TRBV7-3 with TRBJ1-2; 8 nucleotides align to TRBD1. Germline CDR1 is SGHTA and CDR2 is FQGTGA. The V segment lost 5 bases and the J segment 8 bases; nucleotides outside the gene matches: 7. The CDR3 totals 13 residues. CDR3 sequence (DNA): TGTGCCAGCAGCATGTCAGGGGGCTGGGGCTACACCTTC. Protein: CASSMSGGWGYTF.